The clone carrying this T cell receptor beta chain was recorded many times. Its target is unknown. TCRdb ran MiXCR on the RACE reads and lists one entry per CDR3 protein. The repertoire holds tens of thousands of distinct CDR3 sequences, with about a tenth as singletons. Germline V gives CDR1 SGHVS, CDR2 FQNEAQ. The germline V and J ends were trimmed by 1 base and 0 bases, with 12 bases remaining between them. The CDR3 is 17 residues long. The entry originates in a study of human T cells and chemical hapten exposure. As for the study in general: Across the whole study, which lasted around 25 weeks, patients were given diphenylcyclopropenone on the scalp once a week.

Noted time point: patch test 1, 2 weeks after DPC sensitization. The treatment denotes: therapeutic diphenylcyclopropenone sensitization with weekly scalp DPC. Study-level results: Patch test score rose with PT1 expanded TCRs, significant at 8, 16, 32, not 4.

V gene TRBV7-8 combines with J gene TRBJ1-4, with D uncertain. Sequences were derived from whole blood, sampled in connection with sensitization to the hapten diphenylcyclopropenone (DPC). The TCR comes from a woman between 40 and 55 years old with alopecia areata. Some clones in this sample may be carry-over from other donors' samples. For the CDR3, the DNA is TGTGCCAGCAGCTTAGTAGTTAGTGGGGCAACTAATGAAAAACTGTTTTTT. Its translation: CASSLVVSGATNEKLFF.